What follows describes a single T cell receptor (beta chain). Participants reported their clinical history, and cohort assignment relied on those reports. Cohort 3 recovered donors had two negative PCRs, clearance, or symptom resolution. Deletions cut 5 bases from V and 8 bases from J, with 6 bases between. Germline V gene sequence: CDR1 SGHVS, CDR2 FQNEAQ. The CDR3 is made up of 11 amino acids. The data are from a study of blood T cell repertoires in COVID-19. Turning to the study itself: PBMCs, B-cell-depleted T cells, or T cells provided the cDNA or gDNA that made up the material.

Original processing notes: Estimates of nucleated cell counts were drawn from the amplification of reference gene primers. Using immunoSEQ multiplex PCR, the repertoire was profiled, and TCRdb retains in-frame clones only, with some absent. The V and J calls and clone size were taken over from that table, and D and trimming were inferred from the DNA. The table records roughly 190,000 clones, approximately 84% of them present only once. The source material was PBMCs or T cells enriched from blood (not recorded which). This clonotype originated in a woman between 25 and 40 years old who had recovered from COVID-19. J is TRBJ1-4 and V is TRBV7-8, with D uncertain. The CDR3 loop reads CASSPREKLFF. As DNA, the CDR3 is TGTGCCAGCAGCCCCAGAGAAAAACTGTTTTTT. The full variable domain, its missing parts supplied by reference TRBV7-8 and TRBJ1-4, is GAGVSQSPRYKVAKRGQDVALRCDPISGHVSLFWYQQALGQGPEFLTYFQNEAQLDKSGLPSDRFFAERPEGSVSTLKIQRTQQEDSAVYLCASSPREKLFFGSGTQLSVL.